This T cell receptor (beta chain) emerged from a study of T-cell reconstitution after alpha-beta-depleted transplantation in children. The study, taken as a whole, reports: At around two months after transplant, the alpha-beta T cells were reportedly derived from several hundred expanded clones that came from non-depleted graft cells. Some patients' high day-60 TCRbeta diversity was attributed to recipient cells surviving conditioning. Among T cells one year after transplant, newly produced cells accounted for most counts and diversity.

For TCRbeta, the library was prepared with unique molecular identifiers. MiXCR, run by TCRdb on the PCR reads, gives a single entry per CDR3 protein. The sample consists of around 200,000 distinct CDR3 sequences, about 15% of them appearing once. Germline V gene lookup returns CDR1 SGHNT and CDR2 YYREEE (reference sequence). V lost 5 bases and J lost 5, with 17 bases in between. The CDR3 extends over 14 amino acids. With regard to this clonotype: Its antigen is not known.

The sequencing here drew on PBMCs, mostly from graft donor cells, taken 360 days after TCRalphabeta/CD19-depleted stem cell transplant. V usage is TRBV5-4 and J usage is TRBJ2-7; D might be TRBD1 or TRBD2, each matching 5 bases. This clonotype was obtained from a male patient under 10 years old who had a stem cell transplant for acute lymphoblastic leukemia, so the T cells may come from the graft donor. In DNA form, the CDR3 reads TGTGCCAGCAGTCAGTTACTGAGGGGAGACGAGCAGTACTTC. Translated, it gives CASSQLLRGDEQYF.